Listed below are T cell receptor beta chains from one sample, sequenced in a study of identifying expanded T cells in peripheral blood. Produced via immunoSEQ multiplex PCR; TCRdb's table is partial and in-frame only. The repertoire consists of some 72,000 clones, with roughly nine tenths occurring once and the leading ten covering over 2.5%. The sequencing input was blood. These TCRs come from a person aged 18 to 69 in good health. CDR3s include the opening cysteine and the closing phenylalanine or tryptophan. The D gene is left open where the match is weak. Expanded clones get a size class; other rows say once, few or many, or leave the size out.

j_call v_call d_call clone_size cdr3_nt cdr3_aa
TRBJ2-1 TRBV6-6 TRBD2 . TGTGCCAGCAGACCCACAACCGGGACTAGTCCCCTCTTC CASRPTTGTSPLF
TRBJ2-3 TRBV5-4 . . TGTGCCAGCAGCCTTCGGGACGGCGCAGATACGCAGTATTTT CASSLRDGADTQYF
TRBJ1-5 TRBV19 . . TGTGCCAGTTCAGGGACGGGCAATCAGCCCCAGCATTTT CASSGTGNQPQHF
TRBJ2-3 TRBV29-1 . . TGCAGCGTGCGCGGCGGACAAGGTTACACAGATACGCAGTATTTT CSVRGGQGYTDTQYF
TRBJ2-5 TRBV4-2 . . TGTGCCAGCAGCCAAGCGGGGATAAAAGAGACCCAGTACTTC CASSQAGIKETQYF
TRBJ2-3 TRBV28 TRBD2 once TGTGCCAGCACCACCCCGAGTTGGCTAGCGGGGGACACAGATACGCAGTATTTT CASTTPSWLAGDTDTQYF
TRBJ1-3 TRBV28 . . TGTGCCAGCAGTCCCTCACTCAGCTCTGGAAACACCATATATTTT CASSPSLSSGNTIYF
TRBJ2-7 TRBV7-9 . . TGTGCCAGCAGCCGTTCCTACGAGCAGTACTTC CASSRSYEQYF
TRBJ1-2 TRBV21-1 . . TGTGCCAGCAGCAAAATTAAGGTAAGGGGATTTAGTGGCTACACCTTC CASSKIKVRGFSGYTF
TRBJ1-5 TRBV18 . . TGTGCCAGCTCACCGTCTGTTAGCAATCAGCCCCAGCATTTT CASSPSVSNQPQHF
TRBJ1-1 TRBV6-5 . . TGTGCCAGCAGGCGGGTTCAGGGAACTGAAGCTTTCTTT CASRRVQGTEAFF
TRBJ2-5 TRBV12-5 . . TGTGCTAGTGGTTTGGGGCGAGAGACCCAGTACTTC CASGLGRETQYF
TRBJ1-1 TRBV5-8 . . TGTGCCAGCAGCTTAGGGCGCTGGGAGAACACTGAAGCTTTCTTT CASSLGRWENTEAFF
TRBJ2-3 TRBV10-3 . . TGTGCCAACACCAGGGACCCAAACACAGATACGCAGTATTTT CANTRDPNTDTQYF
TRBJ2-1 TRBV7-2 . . TGTGCCAGCAGCTTATCTCTCACCGGGACACGAAATGAGCAGTTCTTC CASSLSLTGTRNEQFF
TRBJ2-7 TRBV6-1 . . TGTGCCAGCAGCGCAAACCATCCTTTGGAGCAGTACTTC CASSANHPLEQYF
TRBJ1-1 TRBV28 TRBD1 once TGTGCCAGCAGCGAGCCCAATACAGGGGAAGAGGGTGCTTTCTTT CASSEPNTGEEGAFF
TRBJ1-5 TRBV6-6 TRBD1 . TGTGCCAGCAGCCCCGGGACAGGTCAGCCCCAGCATTTT CASSPGTGQPQHF
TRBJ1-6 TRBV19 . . TGTGCCAGTAGTTCCCCTGGAGGTTCACCCCTCCACTTT CASSSPGGSPLHF
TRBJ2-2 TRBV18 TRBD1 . TGTGCCAGCTCACCGAGACAGGGGGCGTATGCCGGGGAGCTGTTTTTT CASSPRQGAYAGELFF
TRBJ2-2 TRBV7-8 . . TGTGCCAGCAGTAGCCGCCCGAACACCGGGGAGCTGTTTTTT CASSSRPNTGELFF
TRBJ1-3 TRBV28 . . TGTGCCAGCAGCGTCCGAGACGTCTCCTCTGGAAACACCATATATTTT CASSVRDVSSGNTIYF
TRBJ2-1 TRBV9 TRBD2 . TGTGCCAGCAGCGTAGCCAGCGGGGCCGACAATGAGCAGTTCTTC CASSVASGADNEQFF
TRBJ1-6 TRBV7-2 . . TGTGCCAGCAGCTTAATAACAGGGCGGTATTCACCCCTCCACTTT CASSLITGRYSPLHF
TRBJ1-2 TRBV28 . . TGTGCCAGCAGTCCTAATACTAAGGTTGGTTATGGCTACACCTTC CASSPNTKVGYGYTF
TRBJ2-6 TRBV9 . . TGTGCCAGCAGCGTAGCTACAGCCTCTGGGGCCAACGTCCTGACTTTC CASSVATASGANVLTF
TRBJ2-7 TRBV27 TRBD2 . TGTGCCAGCAGTTCCCTTTCCGGGGGAGGGAACTACGAGCAGTACTTC CASSSLSGGGNYEQYF
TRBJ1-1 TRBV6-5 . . TGTGCCAGCAGTTACTCAGACACTGAAGCTTTCTTT CASSYSDTEAFF
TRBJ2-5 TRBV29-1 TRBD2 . TGCAGCGTTGAAGATGCCGGGACTAGCGGGGGGGAGACCCAGTACTTC CSVEDAGTSGGETQYF
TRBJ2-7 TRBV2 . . TGTGCCAGTGCTCGAGGGGAGCAGTACTTC CASARGEQYF
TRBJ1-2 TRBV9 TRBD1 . TGTGCCAGCAGCGTAAATACAGGGGACCCACTTAACTATGGCTACACCTTC CASSVNTGDPLNYGYTF
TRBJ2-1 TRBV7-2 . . TGTGCCAGCAGTCGACGGCAGGGTGAGCAGTTCTTC CASSRRQGEQFF
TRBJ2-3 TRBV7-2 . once TGTGCCAGCAGCTTAGAGAGGGTAAAAGATACGCAGTATTTT CASSLERVKDTQYF
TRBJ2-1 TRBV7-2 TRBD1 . TGTGCCAGCAGCATGACAGGGGGCGATTACAATGAGCAGTTCTTC CASSMTGGDYNEQFF
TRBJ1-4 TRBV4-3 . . TGCGCCAGCAGCCAAGATGGGGAAGCGACTAATGAAAAACTGTTTTTT CASSQDGEATNEKLFF
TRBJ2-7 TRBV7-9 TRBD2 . TGTGCCAGCAGCCTAGGACTAGCGGGAGGGTCCTACGAGCAGTACTTC CASSLGLAGGSYEQYF
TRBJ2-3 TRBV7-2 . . TGTGCCAGCAGCTCAGTAAGGGGGAAGACAGATACGCAGTATTTT CASSSVRGKTDTQYF
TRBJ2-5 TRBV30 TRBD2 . TGTGCCTGGACCCGCGGGGGACCGCAAGAGACCCAGTACTTC CAWTRGGPQETQYF
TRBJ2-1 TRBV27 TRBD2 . TGTGCCAGCAGTTTAATGGCTAGCGGGAGGGCAGAGCAGTTCTTC CASSLMASGRAEQFF
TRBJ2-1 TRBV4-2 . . TGTGCCAGCAGCCAAGATGGGGCGGGATCCGTCAATGAGCAGTTCTTC CASSQDGAGSVNEQFF
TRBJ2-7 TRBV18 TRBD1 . TGTGCCAGCTCACCACAGACAGGGTCCGAGCAGTACTTC CASSPQTGSEQYF
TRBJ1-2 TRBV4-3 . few TGCGCCAGCAGCCAAGAGATAGGGACGAGCTATGGCTACACCTTC CASSQEIGTSYGYTF
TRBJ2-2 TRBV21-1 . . TGTGCCAGCAGCAAAGCCCGATCCAGGGCGGGATCCGGGGAGCTGTTTTTT CASSKARSRAGSGELFF
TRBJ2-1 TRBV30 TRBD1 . TGTGCCTCAGGGGGCTACAATGAGCAGTTCTTC CASGGYNEQFF
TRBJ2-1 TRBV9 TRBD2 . TGTGCCAGCAGCGCCTTGGGGACTAGCGGGAGGAGCGAGCAGTTCTTC CASSALGTSGRSEQFF
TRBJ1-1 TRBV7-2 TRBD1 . TGTGCCAGCAGCTTAGGGACAGGGGCCACGCGGGGGACTGAAGCTTTCTTT CASSLGTGATRGTEAFF
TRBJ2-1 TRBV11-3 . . TGTGCCAGCAGCTCCGACAGATACAATGAGCAGTTCTTC CASSSDRYNEQFF
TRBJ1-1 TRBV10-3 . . TGTGCCATCAGTGAGTCGGGCAGGGGAGGCACTGAAGCTTTCTTT CAISESGRGGTEAFF
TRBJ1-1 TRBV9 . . TGTGCCAGCAGCCCAGGTTGGGGGGGGAGTGGTCGGGCTTTCTTT CASSPGWGGSGRAFF
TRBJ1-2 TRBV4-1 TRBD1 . TGCGCCAGCAAAGACCTACAGGGGCCCCAGGGTGGCTACACCTTC CASKDLQGPQGGYTF
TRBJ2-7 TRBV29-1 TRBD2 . TGCAGCGTTGATACTAGCGGAGGCTACGAGCAGTACTTC CSVDTSGGYEQYF
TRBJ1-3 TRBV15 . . TGTGCCACCAGCAGAGGTTCGCTCTCTGGAAACACCATATATTTT CATSRGSLSGNTIYF
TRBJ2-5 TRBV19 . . TGTGCCAGTAGTATGAGTGCCAGAAAAGAGACCCAGTACTTC CASSMSARKETQYF
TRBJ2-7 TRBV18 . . TGTGCCAGCTCACCGGAGCTGGGTCCCTACGAGCAGTACTTC CASSPELGPYEQYF